One T cell receptor (beta chain) is described in this entry. Germline V gene lookup returns CDR1 MNHNS and CDR2 SASEGT. The CDR3 is 14 residues long. V shed 5 bases, J shed 5 bases, and the junction held 7 bases outside the gene matches. This specimen comes from a study of shared clonotypes between healthy human individuals. The protocol was immunoSEQ multiplex PCR, while the TCRdb copy is restricted to in-frame clones and leaves out a portion. In the table there are a few million clones, under 97% of which are singletons. The sequence came from a man aged 18 to 29 in good health. The chain recombines TRBV6-1 with TRBJ2-5; 8 nucleotides line up with TRBD2. What was sequenced was naive CD4+ T cells sorted from blood. The sample's subset: CD45RA+ positively selected. The CDR3 loop reads CASSSGLAGETQYF. Written as DNA, the CDR3 is TGTGCCAGCAGTTCTGGACTAGCCGGGGAGACCCAGTACTTC.